These 29 T cell receptor beta chains were sequenced from one sample in a study of cytomegalovirus exposure and HLA in healthy donors. The PCR used 60 Vbeta and 13 Jbeta primers. This table comes from immunoSEQ multiplex PCR, and its TCRdb copy is limited to in-frame clones, with some not included. Here the sample spans 110,000 or so clones, about 9.4% being singletons. The specimen was PBMCs. The receptors derive from a woman aged 40 to 50 in good health and CMV-seropositive.

V usage is TRBV6-1 and J usage is TRBJ1-5, with no clear D. Germline assignment: CDR1 MNHNS and CDR2 SASEGT. Deletions cut 0 bases from V and 5 bases from J, with 5 bases between. This CDR3 is 13 amino acids long. The CDR3 sequence is CASSEALDQPQHF. DNA of the CDR3: TGTGCCAGCAGTGAAGCGCTAGATCAGCCCCAGCATTTT.

This clone showed up just a few times. The chain recombines TRBV7-9 with TRBJ1-4; D is ambiguous. Trimming cost V 5 bases and J 0 bases, with 13 bases left between them. The length of the CDR3 is 16 residues. The V gene's germline CDR1 is SEHNR and CDR2 FQNEAQ (reference sequence). As DNA, the CDR3 is TGTGCCAGCAGCAATAAACTATCTGCAACTAATGAAAAACTGTTTTTT. Its protein is CASSNKLSATNEKLFF. The full variable domain, in which reference TRBV7-9 and TRBJ1-4 provide the parts outside the CDR3, is DTGVSQNPRHKITKRGQNVTFRCDPISEHNRLYWYRQTLGQGPEFLTYFQNEAQLEKSRLLSDRFSAERPKGSFSTLEIQRTEQGDSAMYLCASSNKLSATNEKLFFGSGTQLSVL.

The chain recombines TRBV5-6 with TRBJ1-1; the D is unclear. Germline lookup yields CDR1 SGHDT and CDR2 YYEEEE. V lost 2 bases, J lost 1 base, and 9 bases lay in between. This CDR3 is 14 amino acids long. The CDR3 reads CASSFGGWNTEAFF. For the CDR3, the DNA is TGTGCCAGCAGCTTCGGCGGGTGGAACACTGAAGCTTTCTTT.

This clone has more than one count but fewer than ten. V and J are TRBV5-4 and TRBJ2-1; 10 bases line up with TRBD2. The germline CDR1 and CDR2 sequences are SGHNT and YYREEE (reference sequence). V lost 4 bases to trimming and J lost 2 bases; unmatched junction nucleotides: 6. This CDR3 comprises 16 residues. The CDR3: CASSPAGGNAYNEQFF. The DNA of the CDR3 is TGTGCCAGCAGCCCAGCGGGGGGGAACGCCTACAATGAGCAGTTCTTC.

This clone was found a few times. This rearrangement joins TRBV7-3 to TRBJ1-1, with TRBD1 identical over 7 bases. The CDR3 contains 14 residues. The germline V gene has CDR1 SGHTA and CDR2 FQGTGA. V gave up 5 bases and J gave up 1 base; unmatched junction bases: 4. The CDR3 here is CASSPGQRNTEAFF. CDR3 bases: TGTGCCAGCAGCCCGGGACAGAGGAACACTGAAGCTTTCTTT.

This clone showed up just a few times. This rearrangement joins TRBV4-1 to TRBJ1-4; D not certain. This CDR3 spans 13 amino acids. CDR1 MGHRA and CDR2 YSYEKL come from the germline V gene. V was shortened by 4 bases and J by 8 bases, with 11 bases between the two germline ends. This CDR3 is CASSPFVVEKLFF. CDR3 nucleotide sequence: TGCGCCAGCAGCCCCTTCGTTGTGGAAAAACTGTTTTTT.

This clone was detected only a few times. J is TRBJ1-5 and V is TRBV30; 7 bases match TRBD1. V gave up 1 base and J gave up 3 bases; unmatched junction bases: 12. There are 17 residues in the CDR3. Per the germline V gene, CDR1 is GTSNPN and CDR2 is SVGIG (reference sequence). DNA for the CDR3: TGTGCCTGGAGTGCGCCTGGGACAGTAAGCCTCAATCAGCCCCAGCATTTT. Translated: CAWSAPGTVSLNQPQHF.

This clone was recorded a few times. CDR3 coding DNA: TGTGCTAGTGGTTTGTTCGACACAGGCGGGATTCAGCCCCAGCATTTT. Residues: CASGLFDTGGIQPQHF. This sequence joins TRBV12-5 and TRBJ1-5; a possible D gene is TRBD1 (5 bases). Germline assignment: CDR1 LGHNT and CDR2 FRNRAP. V was trimmed by 2 bases and J by 6 bases, leaving 17 bases between them. The CDR3 covers 16 residues.

This rearrangement joins TRBV2 to TRBJ2-1; TRBD2 matches at 15 bases. With 6 bases clipped from V and 8 bases from J, the junction kept 5 bases outside the gene matches. Germline CDR1 reads SNHLY; CDR2 reads FYNNEI. CDR3 length: 15 amino acids. The CDR3: CASRDGLAGGDEQFF. DNA for the CDR3: TGTGCCAGCAGGGACGGACTAGCGGGGGGGGATGAGCAGTTCTTC.

This clone was detected once. The J gene is TRBJ1-4, the V gene TRBV7-9; weak D call: TRBD1 (6 bases). Germline V gives CDR1 SEHNR, CDR2 FQNEAQ (reference sequence). The CDR3 covers 13 residues. Trimming shortened V by 6 bases and J by 14 bases, and 19 bases separated the two germline ends. The DNA of the CDR3 is TGTGCCAGCAGATTCGACAGGACTGATAGGCTGTTTTTT. It is translated as CASRFDRTDRLFF.

CDR3 in DNA: TGTGCCAGCAGCCAAGAAGGGACAAAATTGAACACTGAAGCTTTCTTT. Translated, it gives CASSQEGTKLNTEAFF. The chain is built from TRBV4-2 and TRBJ1-1, with D possibly matching TRBD1 (6 bases). V shed 0 bases and J shed 0 bases, with 11 bases lying between them. This CDR3 is built from 16 residues. CDR1 and CDR2 (germline): LGHNA, YNFKEQ.

The V gene is TRBV9, the J gene TRBJ2-3; no clear D. V was clipped by 0 bases and J by 0 bases, with 8 bases between them. The germline V gene encodes CDR1 SGDLS and CDR2 YYNGEE. The CDR3 consists of 15 residues. The CDR3 DNA reads as TGTGCCAGCAGCGTAGTGGCCACCAGCACAGATACGCAGTATTTT. This translates into CASSVVATSTDTQYF.

This chain uses TRBV5-1 with TRBJ1-5; perhaps TRBD1 as D (5 bases). There are 15 residues in the CDR3. CDR1 and CDR2 (germline): SGHRS, YFSETQ. Trimming took off 4 bases at V and 0 bases at J, with 11 bases between the two ends. CDR3 nucleotide sequence: TGCGCCAGCAGCCCCGAAGGGGATAGCAATCAGCCCCAGCATTTT. This sequence encodes CASSPEGDSNQPQHF.

This clone has more than one count but fewer than ten. The chain couples TRBV10-3 to TRBJ2-2; 7 bases agree with TRBD1. Germline CDR1 reads ENHRY; CDR2 reads SYGVKD. The CDR3 is made up of 14 amino acids. With V trimmed by 8 bases and J by 2 bases, 5 bases remained unmatched. CDR3 DNA sequence: TGTGCCATCCGTACAGGGGAAAACACCGGGGAGCTGTTTTTT. It yields the protein CAIRTGENTGELFF.

Remarks on this clone: The germline gene is not matched at one end of the junction; a read error may be the cause. The chain has TRBV5-1 and TRBJ2-2; D gene unclear. Looked up from germline, CDR1 is SGHRS and CDR2 is YFSETQ. CDR3 length: 14 amino acids. CDR3 sequence: CASRLVTNTGELFF. For the CDR3, the DNA is TGCGCCAGCAGATTGGTCACGAACACCGGGGAGCTGTTTTTT.

This sequence joins TRBV5-5 and TRBJ1-4; D remains unclear. The germline V and J ends were trimmed by 4 bases and 2 bases, with 18 bases remaining between them. The CDR3 is 17 amino acids. CDR1 and CDR2 (germline): SGHKS, YYEKEE (reference sequence). CDR3 nucleotide sequence: TGTGCCAGCAGCCGGAGTCGCCAAACCGGGACTAATGAAAAACTGTTTTTT. Protein product: CASSRSRQTGTNEKLFF.

V is TRBV5-1 and J is TRBJ2-1, with no clear D. Trimming pared 1 base from V and 8 bases from J, leaving 13 bases between. The germline CDR1 and CDR2 sequences are SGHRS and YFSETQ. This CDR3 region has 14 residues. The CDR3 nucleotides are TGCGCCAGCAGCTTGATTATGCTTCGGGATGAGCAGTTCTTC. Residues: CASSLIMLRDEQFF.

This clone was seen a few times. This chain connects TRBV2 to TRBJ1-2; 9 bases fit TRBD1. V shed 11 bases and J 6 bases; nucleotides not matched to a gene: 7. The CDR3 has 12 residues. From germline, CDR1 is SNHLY and CDR2 FYNNEI. The DNA of the CDR3 is TGTGCCTTGCTGGGACAGGGAGATGGCTACACCTTC. This translates into CALLGQGDGYTF.

CDR3 nucleotides: TGTGCCTGGAGTCCCCACCCGGATTCACCCCTCCACTTT. Translating it yields CAWSPHPDSPLHF. The gene calls are TRBV30 and TRBJ1-6, with D unclear. CDR1 is GTSNPN and CDR2 is SVGIG in the germline V gene (reference sequence). The CDR3 runs 13 residues. Trimming cost V 2 bases and J 8 bases, with 10 bases left between them.

The V and J genes are TRBV6-1 and TRBJ2-7; TRBD1 matches at 10 bases. Germline V lookup: CDR1 MNHNS, CDR2 SASEGT. Unmatched junction bases numbered 8, after V lost 6 bases and J lost 3 bases. This CDR3 contains 15 residues. The CDR3 loop is CASRRPGQGIYEQYF. The CDR3 DNA follows: TGTGCCAGCAGGAGGCCGGGACAGGGGATCTACGAGCAGTACTTC.

This clone has only a few counts. The CDR3 loop is CASSLAGQVSYEQYF. For the CDR3, the DNA is TGCGCCAGCAGCTTGGCGGGACAAGTCTCCTACGAGCAGTACTTC. This chain uses TRBV5-1 with TRBJ2-7; D may be TRBD1 (6 bases). CDR3 size: 15 residues. Germline V gene sequence: CDR1 SGHRS, CDR2 YFSETQ. V gave up 0 bases and J gave up 0 bases, with 10 bases separating them.

Only a few counts were recorded for this clone. Here the CDR3 reads CAWSIPGQRNYGYTF. DNA for the CDR3: TGTGCCTGGAGTATACCCGGACAGCGCAACTATGGCTACACCTTC. The rearrangement uses TRBV30 and TRBJ1-2; possible D gene TRBD1, 6 bases. CDR1 is GTSNPN and CDR2 is SVGIG in the germline V gene (reference sequence). V was cut by 2 bases and J by 2 bases, with 15 bases left in between. The CDR3 totals 15 residues.

The gene calls are TRBV5-6 and TRBJ2-3; possible D gene TRBD1, 5 bases. This CDR3 is built from 14 residues. Germline values: CDR1 SGHDT, CDR2 YYEEEE. V was trimmed by 1 base and J by 7 bases, leaving 13 bases between them. CDR3 nucleotides: TGTGCCAGCAGCTTGTATCCCAGGGAAAATACGCAGTATTTT. Its translation: CASSLYPRENTQYF. Combining the CDR3 with reference TRBV5-6 and TRBJ2-3 gives the whole variable domain DAGVTQSPTHLIKTRGQQVTLRCSPKSGHDTVSWYQQALGQGPQFIFQYYEEEERQRGNFPDRFSGHQFPNYSSELNVNALLLGDSALYLCASSLYPRENTQYFGPGTRLTVL.

There are a few counts of this clone. The chain links TRBV6-6 to TRBJ2-3; D is undetermined. CDR3 length: 15 amino acids. Germline values: CDR1 MNHNY, CDR2 SVGAGI (reference sequence). V was trimmed by 2 bases and J by 0 bases, leaving 9 bases between them. The CDR3 loop reads CASSYQQPSTDTQYF. The CDR3 DNA follows: TGTGCCAGCAGTTACCAACAGCCCAGCACAGATACGCAGTATTTT.

This clone was recorded a few times. The V gene is TRBV19, the J gene TRBJ2-7, with 8 bases aligning to TRBD1. With V trimmed by 5 bases and J by 2 bases, 14 bases remained unmatched. The CDR3 spans 17 residues. The germline CDR1 and CDR2 sequences are LNHDA and SQIVND (reference sequence). As DNA, the CDR3 is TGTGCCAGTAGTCCTCGAAAAACAGGGGGAGCCGCCTACGAGCAGTACTTC. Its translation: CASSPRKTGGAAYEQYF.

The chain uses TRBV7-6 and TRBJ2-7, with 9 bases matching TRBD1. This CDR3 has 13 amino acids. The V and J ends lost 4 bases and 6 bases, in that order; junction bases with no gene match: 4. Germline V gives CDR1 SGHVS, CDR2 FNYEAQ. This CDR3 reads CASSWTGVGEQYV. The CDR3 DNA is TGTGCCAGCAGCTGGACAGGGGTAGGCGAGCAGTACGTC.

This chain joins TRBV4-1 and TRBJ2-7, with 10 bases aligning to TRBD2. Germline loops: CDR1 MGHRA, CDR2 YSYEKL. After removal of 1 base from V and 2 bases from J, the junction contained 5 bases not matched to a gene. The CDR3 covers 16 residues. CDR3 protein: CASSQASSGGTYEQYF. The DNA for the CDR3 is TGCGCCAGCAGCCAAGCCTCTAGCGGGGGTACCTACGAGCAGTACTTC.

The V call is TRBV9, the J call TRBJ2-7; a possible D gene is TRBD2 (7 bases). V was trimmed by 0 bases and J by 2 bases, leaving 12 bases between them. The CDR3 is 15 amino acids. Germline V gene sequence: CDR1 SGDLS, CDR2 YYNGEE. CDR3 nucleotides: TGTGCCAGCAGCGTAGGGGGGGGCGCAACCTACGAGCAGTACTTC. It yields the protein CASSVGGGATYEQYF. The full variable domain, with the rest looked up from reference TRBV9 and TRBJ2-7, is DSGVTQTPKHLITATGQRVTLRCSPRSGDLSVYWYQQSLDQGLQFLIQYYNGEERAKGNILERFSAQQFPDLHSELNLSSLELGDSALYFCASSVGGGATYEQYFGPGTRLTVT.

This clone was found a few times. The gene calls are TRBV6-5 and TRBJ1-4; possible D gene TRBD1, 5 bases. The CDR3 is 15 amino acids. Germline CDR1 and CDR2: MNHEY and SVGAGI. The V end lost 6 bases, the J end lost 4 bases, and 15 bases lay between the germline ends. The CDR3 DNA reads TGTGCCAGCAGCCCCGGTGGGGCTCGTAATGAAAAACTGTTTTTT. It encodes CASSPGGARNEKLFF.